The rows below give T cell receptor beta chains drawn from one sample of a study of shared clonotypes between healthy human individuals. Only in-frame clones appear in the TCRdb table, and some are missing; sequencing was by immunoSEQ multiplex PCR. The sample yields roughly 1 million clones, around 78% seen once. The specimen sequenced was memory CD4+ T cells from PBMCs. The receptors here all came from a man between 18 and 29 years old in good health. Some clones in this sample may be carry-over from other donors' samples. Both conserved end residues are part of each CDR3. D genes are given only for firm matches. Expanded clones are given a class, and other clones once, few, many or no size at all.

abundance: .; v_gene: TRBV18; d_gene: .; j_gene: TRBJ1-1; CDR3nt: TGTGCCAGCTCACCACCGTCAGGGGCAGGTACTGAAGCTTTCTTT; CDR3aa: CASSPPSGAGTEAFF
abundance: .; v_gene: TRBV6-1; d_gene: TRBD1; j_gene: TRBJ2-7; CDR3nt: TGTGCCAGCACCGACAGGGTCCACGAGCAGTACTTC; CDR3aa: CASTDRVHEQYF
abundance: .; v_gene: TRBV7-3; d_gene: .; j_gene: TRBJ2-3; CDR3nt: TGTGCCAGCAGCCCACGGAAGACCGGCACAGATACGCAGTATTTT; CDR3aa: CASSPRKTGTDTQYF
abundance: .; v_gene: TRBV29-1; d_gene: .; j_gene: TRBJ1-1; CDR3nt: TGCAGCGCTGACTATCGCATGAACACTGAAGCTTTCTTT; CDR3aa: CSADYRMNTEAFF
abundance: few; v_gene: TRBV2; d_gene: .; j_gene: TRBJ2-7; CDR3nt: TGTGCCAGCAGTGATTTGGTCGAGCAGTACTTC; CDR3aa: CASSDLVEQYF
abundance: .; v_gene: TRBV2; d_gene: .; j_gene: TRBJ2-3; CDR3nt: TGTGCCAGCACCCAGCCAGGGCGGGATACGCAGTATTTT; CDR3aa: CASTQPGRDTQYF
abundance: .; v_gene: TRBV6-1; d_gene: .; j_gene: TRBJ1-3; CDR3nt: TGTGCCAGCAGCTCCCAAGTTTCTGGAAACACCATATATTTT; CDR3aa: CASSSQVSGNTIYF
abundance: .; v_gene: TRBV5-4; d_gene: .; j_gene: TRBJ2-5; CDR3nt: TGTGCCAGCAGCAAAGCCTTGACCGGTCTGCGGTCCCAAGAGACCCAGTACTTC; CDR3aa: CASSKALTGLRSQETQYF
abundance: .; v_gene: TRBV11-2; d_gene: .; j_gene: TRBJ1-4; CDR3nt: TGTGCCAGCAGCTTAGTCACTGTAGGGAATGAAAAACTGTTTTTT; CDR3aa: CASSLVTVGNEKLFF
abundance: .; v_gene: TRBV28; d_gene: .; j_gene: TRBJ1-5; CDR3nt: TGTGCCAGCAGTTTATGGCCTCCGGACAATCAGCCCCAGCATTTT; CDR3aa: CASSLWPPDNQPQHF
abundance: .; v_gene: TRBV20-1; d_gene: .; j_gene: TRBJ2-7; CDR3nt: TGCAGTGCCAACTACGAGCAGTACTTC; CDR3aa: CSANYEQYF
abundance: .; v_gene: TRBV6-5; d_gene: TRBD2; j_gene: TRBJ2-5; CDR3nt: TGTGCCAGCAGGGGATTAGCGGGAGCACTAGAGACCCAGTACTTC; CDR3aa: CASRGLAGALETQYF
abundance: .; v_gene: TRBV5-1; d_gene: .; j_gene: TRBJ2-7; CDR3nt: TGCGCCAGCAGCCAAGGATTAGCCTACGAGCAGTACTTC; CDR3aa: CASSQGLAYEQYF
abundance: .; v_gene: TRBV6-1; d_gene: .; j_gene: TRBJ1-1; CDR3nt: TGTGCCAGCAGTGGGATAGGGGGATTTGAAGCTTTCTTT; CDR3aa: CASSGIGGFEAFF
abundance: .; v_gene: TRBV19; d_gene: .; j_gene: TRBJ1-1; CDR3nt: TGTGCCACCAGGACACTGATGAACACTGAAGCTTTCTTT; CDR3aa: CATRTLMNTEAFF